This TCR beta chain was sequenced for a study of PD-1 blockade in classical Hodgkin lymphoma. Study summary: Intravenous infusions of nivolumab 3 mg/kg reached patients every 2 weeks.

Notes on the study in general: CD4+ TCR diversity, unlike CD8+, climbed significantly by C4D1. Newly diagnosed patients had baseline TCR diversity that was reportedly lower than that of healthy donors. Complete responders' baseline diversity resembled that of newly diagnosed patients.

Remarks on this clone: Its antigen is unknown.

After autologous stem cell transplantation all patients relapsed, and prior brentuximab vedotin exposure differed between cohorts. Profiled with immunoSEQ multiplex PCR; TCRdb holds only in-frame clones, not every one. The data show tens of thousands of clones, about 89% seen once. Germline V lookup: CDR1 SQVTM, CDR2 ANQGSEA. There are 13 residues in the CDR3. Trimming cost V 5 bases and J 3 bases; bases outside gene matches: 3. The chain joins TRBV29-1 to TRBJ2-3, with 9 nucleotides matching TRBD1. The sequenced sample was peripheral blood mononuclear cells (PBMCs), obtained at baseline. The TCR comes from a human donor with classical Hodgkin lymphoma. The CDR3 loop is CSVPGTGTDTQYF. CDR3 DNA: TGCAGCGTTCCCGGGACAGGGACAGATACGCAGTATTTT.